This TCR beta chain derives from a study of T cell changes during pregnancy in multiple sclerosis. The method was immunoSEQ multiplex PCR; TCRdb's version includes in-frame clones alone and lacks a portion of them. The profile covers 20,000 to 25,000 clones, with approximately 90% appearing a single time and around 7% taken by the ten largest. This clone was recorded a few times. The TCR comes from a female donor with multiple sclerosis, enrolled in a pregnancy study. This specimen consisted of CD8+ T cells from peripheral blood mononuclear cells, obtained in the first trimester of pregnancy.

The CDR3 here is CASSSDGGEKAFF. CDR3 DNA: TGTGCCAGCAGTTCGGACGGAGGAGAGAAAGCTTTCTTT. The V and J genes are TRBV7-2 and TRBJ1-1; D unclear. CDR1 and CDR2 from the germline V gene are SGHTA and FQGNSA. CDR3 length equals 13 residues. V lost 6 bases and J lost 9, with 17 bases in between.